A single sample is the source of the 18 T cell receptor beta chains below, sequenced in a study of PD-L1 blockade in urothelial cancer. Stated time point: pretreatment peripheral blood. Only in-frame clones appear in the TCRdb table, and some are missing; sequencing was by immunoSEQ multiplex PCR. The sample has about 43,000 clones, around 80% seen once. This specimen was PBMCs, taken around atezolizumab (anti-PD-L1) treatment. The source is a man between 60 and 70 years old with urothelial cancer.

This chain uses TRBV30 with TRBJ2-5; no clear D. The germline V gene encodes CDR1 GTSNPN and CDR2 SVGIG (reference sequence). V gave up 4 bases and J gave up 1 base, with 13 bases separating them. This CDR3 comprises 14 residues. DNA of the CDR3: TGTGCCTGGACCCCTCCGAGCGCCCAAGAGACCCAGTACTTC. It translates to CAWTPPSAQETQYF.

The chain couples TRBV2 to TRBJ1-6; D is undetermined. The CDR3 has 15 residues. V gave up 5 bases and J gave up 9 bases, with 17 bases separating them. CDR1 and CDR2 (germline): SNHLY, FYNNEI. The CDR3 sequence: CASSTRVDGGSPLHF. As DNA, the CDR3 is TGTGCCAGCAGTACCCGGGTTGACGGTGGTTCACCCCTCCACTTT.

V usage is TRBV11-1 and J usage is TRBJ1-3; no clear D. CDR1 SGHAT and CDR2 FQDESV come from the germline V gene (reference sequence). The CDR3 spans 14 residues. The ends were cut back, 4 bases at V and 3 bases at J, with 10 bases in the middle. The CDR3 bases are TGTGCCAGCAGCTACGACACTTATGGAAACACCATATATTTT. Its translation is CASSYDTYGNTIYF.

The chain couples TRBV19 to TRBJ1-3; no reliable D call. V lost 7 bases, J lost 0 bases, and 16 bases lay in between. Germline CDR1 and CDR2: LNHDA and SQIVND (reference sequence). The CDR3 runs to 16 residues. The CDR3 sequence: CASTNRVGISGNTIYF. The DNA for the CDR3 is TGTGCCAGTACCAATCGTGTCGGGATCTCTGGAAACACCATATATTTT.

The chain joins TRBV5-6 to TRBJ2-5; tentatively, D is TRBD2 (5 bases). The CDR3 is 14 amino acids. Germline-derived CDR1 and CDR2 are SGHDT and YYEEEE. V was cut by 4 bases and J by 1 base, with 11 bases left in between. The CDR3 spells CASSPGRPQETQYF. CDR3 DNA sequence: TGTGCCAGCAGCCCGGGGAGACCCCAAGAGACCCAGTACTTC.

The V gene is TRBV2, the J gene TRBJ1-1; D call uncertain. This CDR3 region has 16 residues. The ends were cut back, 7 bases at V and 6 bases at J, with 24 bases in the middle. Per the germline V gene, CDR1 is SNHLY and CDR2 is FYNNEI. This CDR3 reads CASTGGVGPERAEAFF. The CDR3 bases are TGTGCCAGCACCGGCGGGGTTGGGCCAGAAAGGGCTGAAGCTTTCTTT. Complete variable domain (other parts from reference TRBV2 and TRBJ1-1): EPEVTQTPSHQVTQMGQEVILRCVPISNHLYFYWYRQILGQKVEFLVSFYNNEISEKSEIFDDQFSVERPDGSNFTLKIRSTKLEDSAMYFCASTGGVGPERAEAFFGQGTRLTVV.

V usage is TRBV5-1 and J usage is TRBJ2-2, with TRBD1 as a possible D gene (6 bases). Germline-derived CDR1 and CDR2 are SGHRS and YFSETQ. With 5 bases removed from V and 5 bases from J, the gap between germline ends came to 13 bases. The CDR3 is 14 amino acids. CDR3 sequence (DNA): TGCGCCAGCAGTATTGACAGGTCGACCGGGGAGCTGTTTTTT. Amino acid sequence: CASSIDRSTGELFF.

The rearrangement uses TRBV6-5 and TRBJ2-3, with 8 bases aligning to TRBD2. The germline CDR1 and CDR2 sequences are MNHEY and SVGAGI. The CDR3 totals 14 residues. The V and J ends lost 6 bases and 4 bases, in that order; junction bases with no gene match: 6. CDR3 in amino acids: CASSPGTSSDTQYF. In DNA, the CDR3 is TGTGCCAGCAGCCCCGGGACTAGTTCAGATACGCAGTATTTT.

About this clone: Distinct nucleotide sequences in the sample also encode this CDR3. CDR3 bases: TGCGCCAGCAGCTTGGGGCACCCCCAAGAGACCCAGTACTTC. Translated, it gives CASSLGHPQETQYF. The chain joins TRBV5-1 to TRBJ2-5, with no clear D. This CDR3 has 14 residues. Germline CDR1 is SGHRS and CDR2 is YFSETQ. V was clipped by 0 bases and J by 1 base, with 7 bases between them.

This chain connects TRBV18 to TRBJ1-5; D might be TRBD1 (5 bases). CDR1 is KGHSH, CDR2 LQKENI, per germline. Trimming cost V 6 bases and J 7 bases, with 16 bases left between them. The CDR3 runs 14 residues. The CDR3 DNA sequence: TGTGCCAGCTCTCAAGCGGGGGGATTGCAGCCCCAGCATTTT. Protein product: CASSQAGGLQPQHF.

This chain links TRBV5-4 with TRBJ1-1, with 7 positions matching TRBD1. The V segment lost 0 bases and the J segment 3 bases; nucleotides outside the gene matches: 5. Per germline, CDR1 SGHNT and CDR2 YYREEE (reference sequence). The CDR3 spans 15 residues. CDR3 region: CASSLGSRGDTEAFF. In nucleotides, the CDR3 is TGTGCCAGCAGCTTGGGAAGCAGGGGGGACACTGAAGCTTTCTTT.

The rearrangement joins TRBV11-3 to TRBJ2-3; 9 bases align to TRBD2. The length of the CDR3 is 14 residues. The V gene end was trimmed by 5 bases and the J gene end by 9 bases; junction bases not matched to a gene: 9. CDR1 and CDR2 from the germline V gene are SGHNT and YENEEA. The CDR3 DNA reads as TGTGCCAGCAGCCCTAGCGGGACCCCCCTGACGCAGTATTTT. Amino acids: CASSPSGTPLTQYF.

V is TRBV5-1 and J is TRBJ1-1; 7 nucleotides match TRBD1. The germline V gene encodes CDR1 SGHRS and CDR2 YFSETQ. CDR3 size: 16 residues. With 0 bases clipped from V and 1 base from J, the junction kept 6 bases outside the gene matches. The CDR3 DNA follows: TGCGCCAGCAGCTTGGGATCAGGGGGAGAGAACACTGAAGCTTTCTTT. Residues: CASSLGSGGENTEAFF.

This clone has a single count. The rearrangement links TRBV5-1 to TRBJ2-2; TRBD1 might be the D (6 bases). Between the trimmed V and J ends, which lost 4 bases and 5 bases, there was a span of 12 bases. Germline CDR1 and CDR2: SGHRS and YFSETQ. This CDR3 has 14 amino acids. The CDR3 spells CASSPDRPTGELFF. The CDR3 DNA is TGCGCCAGCAGCCCGGACAGACCGACCGGGGAGCTGTTTTTT.

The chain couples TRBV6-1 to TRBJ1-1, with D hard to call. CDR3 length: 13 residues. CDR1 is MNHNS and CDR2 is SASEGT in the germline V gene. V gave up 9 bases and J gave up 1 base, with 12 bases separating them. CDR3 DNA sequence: TGTGCCAGTAACCCGTCCAGGAACACTGAAGCTTTCTTT. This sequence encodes CASNPSRNTEAFF.

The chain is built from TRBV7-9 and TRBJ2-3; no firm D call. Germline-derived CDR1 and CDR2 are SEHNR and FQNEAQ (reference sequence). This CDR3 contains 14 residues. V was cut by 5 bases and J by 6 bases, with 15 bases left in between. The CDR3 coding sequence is TGTGCCAGCAGCCTGGCCTCAGGATTCGATACGCAGTATTTT. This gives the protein CASSLASGFDTQYF. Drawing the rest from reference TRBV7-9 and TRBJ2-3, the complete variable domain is DTGVSQNPRHKITKRGQNVTFRCDPISEHNRLYWYRQTLGQGPEFLTYFQNEAQLEKSRLLSDRFSAERPKGSFSTLEIQRTEQGDSAMYLCASSLASGFDTQYFGPGTRLTVL.

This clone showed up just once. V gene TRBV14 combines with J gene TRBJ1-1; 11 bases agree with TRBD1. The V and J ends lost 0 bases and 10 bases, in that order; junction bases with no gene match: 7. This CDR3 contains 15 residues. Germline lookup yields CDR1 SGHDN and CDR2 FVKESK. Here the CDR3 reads CASSQDWTGGEGAFF. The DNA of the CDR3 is TGTGCCAGCAGCCAAGACTGGACAGGGGGCGAAGGAGCTTTCTTT.

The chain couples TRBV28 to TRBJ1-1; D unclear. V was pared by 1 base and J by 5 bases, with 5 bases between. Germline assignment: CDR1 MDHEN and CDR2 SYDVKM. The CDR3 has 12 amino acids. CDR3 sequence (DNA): TGTGCCAGCAGTTTATTCGGGACTGAAGCTTTCTTT. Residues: CASSLFGTEAFF.